Below are 21 T cell receptor beta chains sequenced from a single sample in a study of graft-versus-host responses after intestinal transplantation. The antigens of these receptors remain unknown. Sequenced by immunoSEQ multiplex PCR; TCRdb stores in-frame clones only, minus some. Among roughly 98,000 clones, 90% to 95% were seen once, and the ten largest hold 0.95% to 1.3%. The sample here was unstimulated CD8+ T cells sorted from spleen or lymph node cells, taken before transplant. The receptors stem from a human donor who was the organ donor for an intestinal transplant.

The chain combines TRBV30 with TRBJ1-4; 8 nucleotides match TRBD1. V lost 2 bases and J lost 8; bases outside the gene matches: 4. CDR3 size: 13 residues. In germline, CDR1 is GTSNPN, CDR2 SVGIG (reference sequence). Here the CDR3 reads CAWSIQGGEKLFF. The CDR3 nucleotides read TGTGCCTGGAGTATACAGGGGGGAGAAAAACTGTTTTTT.

This chain uses TRBV6-4 with TRBJ2-7; TRBD1 might be the D (6 bases). V lost 3 bases and J lost 5, with 17 bases in between. CDR1 and CDR2 from the germline V gene are MRHNA and SNTAGT. This CDR3 has 15 residues. For the CDR3, the DNA is TGTGCCAGCAGTGAAGGACAGTCCCTTATGGACGAGCAGTACTTC. Its translation: CASSEGQSLMDEQYF.

The J gene is TRBJ2-7, the V gene TRBV27, with D unclear. The CDR3 runs to 14 residues. V was pared by 6 bases and J by 4 bases, with 16 bases between. Germline assignment: CDR1 MNHEY and CDR2 SMNVEV (reference sequence). Written as DNA, the CDR3 is TGTGCCAGCAGAGCTCGTGGTTTTGAGTACGAGCAGTACTTC. It yields the protein CASRARGFEYEQYF.

This chain links TRBV28 with TRBJ2-7; TRBD1 is a possible D gene (5 bases). CDR3 length equals 12 residues. Trimming pared 5 bases from V and 5 bases from J, leaving 10 bases between. CDR1 is MDHEN, CDR2 SYDVKM, per germline. CDR3 region: CASSPQGNEQYF. CDR3 DNA: TGTGCCAGCAGTCCCCAGGGAAACGAGCAGTACTTC.

The chain employs TRBV5-1 and TRBJ2-5, with 8 nucleotides matching TRBD2. Germline CDR1 reads SGHRS; CDR2 reads YFSETQ. V was clipped by 2 bases and J by 4 bases; unmatched bases: 1. The length of the CDR3 is 13 residues. The CDR3 coding sequence is TGCGCCAGCAGCTTACGGGGGGGAGAGACCCAGTACTTC. Protein sequence: CASSLRGGETQYF.

A single count supports this clone. The CDR3, as DNA: TGTGCCAGCGGAAAGGGGGTGTCGGGCAATCAGCCCCAGCATTTT. Translated: CASGKGVSGNQPQHF. The chain joins TRBV7-2 to TRBJ1-5; D may be TRBD1 (6 bases). V was pared by 8 bases and J by 2 bases, with 16 bases between. The germline V gene has CDR1 SGHTA and CDR2 FQGNSA. This CDR3 region has 15 residues.

The chain joins TRBV7-9 to TRBJ2-7, with D unresolved. The ends were cut back, 3 bases at V and 3 bases at J, with 6 bases in the middle. The CDR3 is 12 residues long. Germline V gives CDR1 SEHNR, CDR2 FQNEAQ (reference sequence). CDR3 DNA: TGTGCCAGCAGCTTTACGAGCTACGAGCAGTACTTC. It yields the protein CASSFTSYEQYF.

This chain connects TRBV13 to TRBJ2-1; 9 nucleotides agree with TRBD1. J lost 7 bases, V lost 3 bases, and 7 bases had no gene match. The CDR3 is 15 amino acids. Germline-derived CDR1 and CDR2 are PRHDT and FYEKMQ (reference sequence). CDR3 coding DNA: TGTGCCAGCAGCTTGGCCGGGACAGGGCTGAATGAGCAGTTCTTC. Translating gives CASSLAGTGLNEQFF.

To note about this clone: Other nucleotide sequences in the sample specify the same CDR3. This chain joins TRBV19 and TRBJ2-1; TRBD2 agrees at 8 bases. Germline trimming cut 5 bases from V and 6 bases from J; bases unmatched to any gene: 6. This CDR3 contains 14 residues. Per germline, CDR1 LNHDA and CDR2 SQIVND (reference sequence). The CDR3, as DNA: TGTGCCAGTAGTTGGGGCAGCGGGGGCAATGAGCAGTTCTTC. As protein: CASSWGSGGNEQFF.

The chain joins TRBV4-1 to TRBJ2-7; D gene ambiguous. V lost 0 bases and J lost 4, with 13 bases in between. Per germline, CDR1 MGHRA and CDR2 YSYEKL. The CDR3 consists of 15 residues. Here the CDR3 DNA reads TGCGCCAGCAGCCAAGATGTCCTTGTTAGATACGAGCAGTACTTC. It yields the protein CASSQDVLVRYEQYF.

The chain is built from TRBV4-2 and TRBJ2-2; D may be TRBD2 (6 bases). Trimming removed 0 bases at V and 6 bases at J, with 14 bases between. From germline, CDR1 is LGHNA and CDR2 YNFKEQ. This CDR3 spans 16 amino acids. The chain's CDR3 is CASSQDYFGGSGELFF. CDR3 coding DNA: TGTGCCAGCAGCCAAGATTATTTTGGAGGGTCCGGGGAGCTGTTTTTT.

The J gene is TRBJ2-7, the V gene TRBV15, with D tentatively TRBD2 (6 bases). CDR1 is LNHNV and CDR2 is YYDKDF in the germline V gene (reference sequence). The CDR3 runs to 19 residues. The V end lost 0 bases, the J end lost 4 bases, and 25 bases lay between the germline ends. The CDR3 DNA reads TGTGCCACCAGCAGAGATCGGGCTAATCCGGGACTTCCCCTTTACGAGCAGTACTTC. Translating gives CATSRDRANPGLPLYEQYF.

J is TRBJ2-1 and V is TRBV7-9; 12 bases agree with TRBD1. This CDR3 contains 16 residues. Germline V CDR1 and CDR2: SEHNR, FQNEAQ (reference sequence). J was trimmed by 5 bases and V by 0 bases; bases with no gene match: 2. The CDR3 DNA reads as TGTGCCAGCAGCTTAGCGGGACAGGGGGCCCACAATGAGCAGTTCTTC. It yields the protein CASSLAGQGAHNEQFF.

This rearrangement joins TRBV4-3 to TRBJ1-1; D unresolved. V was pared by 0 bases and J by 5 bases, with 16 bases between. The CDR3 length is 16 residues. CDR1 is LGHNA, CDR2 YSLEER, per germline. The CDR3 DNA reads as TGCGCCAGCAGCCAAGATCATCCGGGTCGTTGGACTGAAGCTTTCTTT. Its translation is CASSQDHPGRWTEAFF.

In this sample, this clone turned up a few times. The chain recombines TRBV6-5 with TRBJ2-7; 10 nucleotides agree with TRBD2. CDR1 MNHEY and CDR2 SVGAGI come from the germline V gene. The V segment lost 0 bases and the J segment 1 base; nucleotides outside the gene matches: 3. The CDR3 covers 16 residues. CDR3: CASSYSSGGPSYEQYF. The CDR3 bases are TGTGCCAGCAGTTACTCTAGCGGGGGGCCGTCCTACGAGCAGTACTTC.

This chain joins TRBV13 and TRBJ1-1; TRBD1 aligns across 7 bases. CDR1 and CDR2 (germline): PRHDT, FYEKMQ (reference sequence). The CDR3 consists of 17 residues. V was clipped by 1 base and J by 3 bases; unmatched bases: 11. The CDR3 spells CASSLDFTGVGYTEAFF. The CDR3 DNA sequence: TGTGCCAGCAGCTTAGATTTCACAGGGGTAGGGTACACTGAAGCTTTCTTT. The full variable domain, with the rest looked up from reference TRBV13 and TRBJ1-1, is AAGVIQSPRHLIKEKRETATLKCYPIPRHDTVYWYQQGPGQDPQFLISFYEKMQSDKGSIPDRFSAQQFSDYHSELNMSSLELGDSALYFCASSLDFTGVGYTEAFFGQGTRLTVV.

This clone was counted once. The chain recombines TRBV28 with TRBJ1-1; D is unclear. Germline CDR1 is MDHEN and CDR2 is SYDVKM. V was pared by 2 bases and J by 4 bases, with 8 bases between. The CDR3 consists of 13 residues. The CDR3 bases are TGTGCCAGCAGTTTAACAGAGGGCACTGAAGCTTTCTTT. Amino acid sequence: CASSLTEGTEAFF.

This clone appeared once. The CDR3 DNA reads TGTGCCAGCAGCTTAGATGGAGCCCAGCATTTT. Its translation: CASSLDGAQHF. The chain recombines TRBV7-6 with TRBJ1-5; no firm D call. This CDR3 is built from 11 residues. V was shortened by 1 base and J by 11 bases, with 6 bases between the two germline ends. Germline V gives CDR1 SGHVS, CDR2 FNYEAQ.

This clone showed up just once. The rearrangement uses TRBV19 and TRBJ2-1, with D maybe TRBD2 (6 bases). CDR1 is LNHDA and CDR2 is SQIVND in the germline V gene (reference sequence). The CDR3 spans 15 residues. The V end was cut by 9 bases, the J end by 3 bases, with 18 bases between. CDR3 amino acids: CASSSVGGIYNEQFF. The CDR3 DNA follows: TGTGCCAGCAGCTCGGTTGGCGGGATCTACAATGAGCAGTTCTTC.

J is TRBJ2-1 and V is TRBV7-9, with TRBD2 identical over 12 bases. The length of the CDR3 is 16 residues. Germline CDR1 SEHNR, CDR2 FQNEAQ (reference sequence). The trim removed 5 bases at V and 7 bases at J, leaving 9 bases unmatched. CDR3 sequence reads: CASSARTSGMGNEQFF. The CDR3 nucleotides read TGTGCCAGCAGCGCTAGGACTAGCGGGATGGGTAATGAGCAGTTCTTC.

V is TRBV6-5 and J is TRBJ2-3; D gene uncertain. The CDR3 covers 14 residues. CDR1 and CDR2 from the germline V gene are MNHEY and SVGAGI. Trimming removed 2 bases from V and 2 bases from J, with 8 bases in between. In DNA form, the CDR3 reads TGTGCCAGCAGTTACCCCGGAGCCACAGATACGCAGTATTTT. Protein: CASSYPGATDTQYF.